This T cell receptor beta chain was captured by sequencing in a study of STAT3 mutations in large granular lymphocyte leukemia. Notes on this clone: Its antigen is not identified.

Study-wide findings and caveats: In T-cell large granular lymphocyte leukemia, about half of patients showed multiple immunodominant subclonotypes.

Each sample's TCRbeta library yielded on average about 40,773 productive templates. TCRdb's copy holds only in-frame clones and misses some; the assay was immunoSEQ multiplex PCR. The profile shows over 8,500 clones, around nine tenths of them singletons. The CDR3 length is 16 residues. Trimming removed 2 bases at V and 4 bases at J, with 12 bases between. CDR1 MNHEY and CDR2 SVGAGI come from the germline V gene. This clonotype originated in a man of 80 years or more with T-cell large granular lymphocyte leukemia. Some clones in this sample may be carry-over from other donors' samples. The sequenced sample consisted of peripheral blood mononuclear cells. The rearrangement links TRBV6-5 to TRBJ2-6; tentative D call: TRBD1 (5 bases). CDR3 amino acids: CASSYKGLGGANVLTF. The CDR3 nucleotides are TGTGCCAGCAGTTACAAGGGGCTCGGAGGGGCCAACGTCCTGACTTTC.